Included here is one TCR beta chain sequence, with context. The data originate from a study of regulatory T cells in long-lasting Graves disease. Study-level information: The study counted Graves' disease as persistent given over 5 years of antithyroid drugs and positive TSH receptor antibodies.

According to the study, TCR beta libraries were built with iRepertoire HTBI primers and CDR3-region Arm-PCR. TCRdb independently ran MiXCR on the multiplex PCR reads; one entry per CDR3 protein. Here the sample spans approximately 380,000 distinct CDR3 sequences, roughly 20% being singletons. Documented time point: persistent/refractory GD, antithyroid drugs over 5 years with positive TRAb. Preparation of the TCR library used RNA extracted from PBMCs. The J segment lost 4 bases and the V segment lost 5 bases, leaving 5 bases of the junction unmatched. The CDR3 is made up of 14 amino acids. CDR1 and CDR2 (germline): SGHTA, FQGNSA.

This specimen was peripheral blood mononuclear cells (PBMCs), taken when the disease was refractory, from a patient treated with antithyroid drugs. The receptor was isolated from a female donor with Graves disease. The chain recombines TRBV7-2 with TRBJ1-5; 7 nucleotides agree with TRBD1. CDR3 bases: TGTGCCAGCAGCCGGGACAGCCGAAATCAGCCCCAGCATTTT. Protein sequence: CASSRDSRNQPQHF. Full variable domain (missing parts from reference TRBV7-2 and TRBJ1-5): GAGVSQSPSNKVTEKGKDVELRCDPISGHTALYWYRQSLGQGLEFLIYFQGNSAPDKSGLPSDRFSAERTGGSVSTLTIQRTQQEDSAVYLCASSRDSRNQPQHFGDGTRLSIL.